This T cell receptor (beta chain) stems from a study of T cells in localized non-small cell lung cancer. Points from the study as a whole: A median of 57 of the top 100 tumor clones appeared in adjacent lung, which was paired and uninvolved. Elevated blood T cell density was associated with longer overall survival.

Sequencing was performed with immunoSEQ multiplex PCR; in TCRdb, only in-frame clones are kept and a portion is missing. The sample holds about 78,000 clones; roughly 86% are singletons and the top ten take approximately 2.8%. The CDR3 totals 13 residues. Trimming pared 6 bases from V and 7 bases from J, leaving 13 bases between. Germline CDR1 SGHTA, CDR2 FQGTGA. For this clone: Antigen specificity is unknown.

The sample here was peripheral blood, taken before any cancer treatment. The receptor's source is a man between 40 and 70 years old with stage I lung adenocarcinoma. The genes are TRBV7-3 and TRBJ2-1, with D perhaps given as TRBD1 or TRBD2 (5 bases each). The CDR3 sequence: CASRDTGENEQFF. CDR3 nucleotides: TGTGCCAGCAGGGACACCGGGGAGAATGAGCAGTTCTTC.